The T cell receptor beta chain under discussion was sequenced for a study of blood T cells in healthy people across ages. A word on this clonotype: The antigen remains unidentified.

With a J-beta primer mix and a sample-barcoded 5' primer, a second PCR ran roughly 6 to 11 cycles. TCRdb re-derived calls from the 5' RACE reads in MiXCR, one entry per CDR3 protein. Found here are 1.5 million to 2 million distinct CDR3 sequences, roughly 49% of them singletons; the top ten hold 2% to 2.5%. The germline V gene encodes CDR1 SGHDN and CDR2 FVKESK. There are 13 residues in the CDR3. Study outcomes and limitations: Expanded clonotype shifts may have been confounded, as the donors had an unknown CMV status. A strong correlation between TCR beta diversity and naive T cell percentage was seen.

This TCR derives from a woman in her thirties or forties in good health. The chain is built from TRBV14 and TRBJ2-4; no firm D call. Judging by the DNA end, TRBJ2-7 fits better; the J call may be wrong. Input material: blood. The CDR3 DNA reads TGTGCCAGCAGCCATGGGCGGTTTCGCGAGCAGTACTTC. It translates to CASSHGRFREQYF.